This T cell receptor beta chain was recovered during a study of blood T cell repertoires in COVID-19. Here immunoSEQ multiplex PCR was the method, and the copy in TCRdb shows in-frame clones only, minus some. The sample lists around 100,000 clones; about 90% were seen once. This clone has just one count. V lost 7 bases to trimming and J lost 4 bases; unmatched junction nucleotides: 5. Per germline, CDR1 SQVTM and CDR2 ANQGSEA. The length of the CDR3 is 12 residues. Input material: peripheral blood. V and J are TRBV29-1 and TRBJ1-1, with TRBD1 identical over 8 bases. The TCR sequence derives from a woman aged 60-70 years with acute or convalescent COVID-19. The CDR3 is CSAGQGSTEAFF. The CDR3 region has the DNA TGCAGCGCCGGACAGGGAAGCACTGAAGCTTTCTTT.